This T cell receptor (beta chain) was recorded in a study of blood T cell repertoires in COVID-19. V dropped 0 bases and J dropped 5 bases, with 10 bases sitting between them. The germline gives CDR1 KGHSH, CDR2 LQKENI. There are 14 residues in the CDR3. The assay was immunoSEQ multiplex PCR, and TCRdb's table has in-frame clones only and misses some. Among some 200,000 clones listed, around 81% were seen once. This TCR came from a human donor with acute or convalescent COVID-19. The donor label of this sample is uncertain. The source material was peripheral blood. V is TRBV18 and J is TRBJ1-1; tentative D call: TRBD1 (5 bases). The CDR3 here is CASSPPQGGTEAFF. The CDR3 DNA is TGTGCCAGCTCACCACCCCAGGGCGGTACTGAAGCTTTCTTT.